Following are 32 T cell receptor beta chains from one sample sequenced in a study of vaccination effects on CD4 cells after COVID-19. Antigen-specific CD4+ T cells were expanded with viral peptide pools in the ViraFEST assay before sequencing. When roughly eleven days of culture had elapsed, CD4+ T cells were isolated. The data were produced by immunoSEQ multiplex PCR, yet TCRdb's version contains in-frame clones alone and is incomplete. Seen here are 50,000 to 65,000 clones, roughly 80% observed once, and the top ten hold 2% to 3%. Their cognate antigens are unknown. The sample in question was CD4+ T cells from PBMCs cultured with HCoV-229E spike peptides, obtained before COVID-19 vaccination. The receptor set was obtained from a human donor who received a COVID-19 vaccine.

The chain is built from TRBV5-6 and TRBJ1-4; TRBD1 aligns across 9 bases. The CDR3 has 15 amino acids. V trimming: 4 bases; J trimming: 7 bases; junction bases outside the gene matches: 8. Germline values: CDR1 SGHDT, CDR2 YYEEEE. In DNA, the CDR3 is TGTGCCAGCAGCGTTGGACAGGGGAAGGGTGAAAAACTGTTTTTT. It specifies CASSVGQGKGEKLFF.

The count of this clone is one. This chain connects TRBV9 to TRBJ2-6; D is possibly TRBD2 (7 bases). V was shortened by 6 bases and J by 2 bases, with 18 bases between the two germline ends. CDR1 and CDR2 from the germline V gene are SGDLS and YYNGEE. The CDR3 length is 17 residues. CDR3 sequence reads: CASTPMGGPAGANVLTF. The CDR3, as DNA: TGTGCCAGCACCCCCATGGGGGGGCCAGCTGGGGCCAACGTCCTGACTTTC.

This clone appeared a single time. The chain carries TRBV24-1 and TRBJ2-5, with 7 nucleotides matching TRBD1. After removal of 4 bases from V and 4 bases from J, the junction contained 8 bases not matched to a gene. This CDR3 is built from 15 residues. Germline loops: CDR1 KGHDR, CDR2 SFDVKD. The CDR3 protein is CATSDPTGVRETQYF. The CDR3 coding sequence is TGTGCCACCAGTGACCCAACAGGGGTGCGAGAGACCCAGTACTTC.

The rearrangement joins TRBV2 to TRBJ2-2; 9 nucleotides agree with TRBD2. The CDR3 runs 15 residues. Per the germline V gene, CDR1 is SNHLY and CDR2 is FYNNEI. The junction had 5 bases not matched to a gene; V was cut back by 8 bases and J by 1 base. The chain's CDR3 is CASRGSGGNTGELFF. The CDR3 nucleotides are TGTGCCAGCCGAGGTAGCGGGGGGAACACCGGGGAGCTGTTTTTT.

This clone was detected a few times. The genes are TRBV3-1 (or the pseudogene TRBV3-2) and TRBJ1-2; D remains unclear. The CDR3 totals 12 residues. The germline V gene encodes CDR1 LGHDT and CDR2 YNNKEL (reference sequence). The V end was cut by 2 bases, the J end by 8 bases, with 9 bases between. For the CDR3, the DNA is TGTGCCAGCAGCCAAAGGAATAGGGGCTACACCTTC. Translation gives CASSQRNRGYTF.

The rearrangement joins TRBV4-2 to TRBJ1-4; no reliable D call. Trimming shortened V by 4 bases and J by 4 bases, and 10 bases separated the two germline ends. Germline V lookup: CDR1 LGHNA, CDR2 YNFKEQ. The CDR3 is 14 amino acids. The CDR3 region is CASSPGNYNEKLFF. The CDR3 coding sequence is TGTGCCAGCAGCCCGGGGAACTATAATGAAAAACTGTTTTTT.

In its sample, this clone was seen a few times. The gene calls are TRBV5-1 and TRBJ2-1; 8 nucleotides align to TRBD1. J was trimmed by 13 bases and V by 0 bases; bases with no gene match: 9. The CDR3 has 14 amino acids. From germline, CDR1 is SGHRS and CDR2 YFSETQ. The CDR3 sequence: CASSLDGTGDSQFF. In DNA, the CDR3 is TGCGCCAGCAGCTTGGATGGGACAGGAGATTCACAGTTCTTC.

The rearrangement joins TRBV18 to TRBJ2-1; possible D gene TRBD2, 6 bases. CDR3 size: 15 residues. V was pared by 5 bases and J by 4 bases, with 15 bases between. Germline V gives CDR1 KGHSH, CDR2 LQKENI. The CDR3 reads CASSNGGTAYNEQFF. Here the CDR3 DNA reads TGTGCCAGCTCAAATGGGGGGACGGCTTACAATGAGCAGTTCTTC.

The rearrangement links TRBV5-5 to TRBJ1-5; D not certain. The germline V gene encodes CDR1 SGHKS and CDR2 YYEKEE (reference sequence). V shed 4 bases and J shed 3 bases, with 8 bases lying between them. The CDR3 has 13 amino acids. In DNA, the CDR3 is TGTGCCAGCAGCCTATCGCCCAATCAGCCCCAGCATTTT. Translating gives CASSLSPNQPQHF.

The gene calls are TRBV29-1 and TRBJ2-3; tentative D call: TRBD1 (6 bases). V was trimmed by 7 bases and J by 0 bases, leaving 14 bases between them. In germline, CDR1 is SQVTM, CDR2 ANQGSEA. CDR3 length equals 14 residues. The CDR3 is CSAVKQGSTDTQYF. In DNA form, the CDR3 reads TGCAGCGCCGTAAAGCAGGGGAGCACAGATACGCAGTATTTT.

The V and J genes are TRBV19 and TRBJ1-3, with 7 nucleotides matching TRBD1. CDR1 and CDR2 from the germline V gene are LNHDA and SQIVND (reference sequence). The V segment lost 4 bases and the J segment 1 base; nucleotides outside the gene matches: 4. CDR3 size: 15 residues. Here the CDR3 reads CASSRGQVSGNTIYF. The CDR3, as DNA: TGTGCCAGTAGTAGAGGACAGGTTTCTGGAAACACCATATATTTT.

The CDR3 protein is CASSRGQPNYGYTF. CDR3 in DNA: TGTGCCAGCAGCCGTGGACAGCCTAACTATGGCTACACCTTC. The rearrangement links TRBV7-2 to TRBJ1-2; D might be TRBD1 (6 bases). This CDR3 has 14 amino acids. V was shortened by 5 bases and J by 0 bases, with 10 bases between the two germline ends. Looked up from germline, CDR1 is SGHTA and CDR2 is FQGNSA.

The chain employs TRBV6-5 and TRBJ2-3; D is unclear. V dropped 8 bases and J dropped 3 bases, with 6 bases sitting between them. CDR1 MNHEY and CDR2 SVGAGI come from the germline V gene. The CDR3 spans 11 residues. CDR3 sequence reads: CASEVTDTQYF. The DNA for the CDR3 is TGTGCCAGCGAAGTAACAGATACGCAGTATTTT.

This clone was picked up one time. The J gene is TRBJ2-4, the V gene TRBV18, with D maybe TRBD1 (6 bases). Germline CDR1 reads KGHSH; CDR2 reads LQKENI. The CDR3 covers 16 residues. Between the trimmed V and J ends, which lost 2 bases and 1 base, there was a span of 12 bases. The CDR3 coding sequence is TGTGCCAGCTCACCATATGATCAGGGGGCCAAAAACATTCAGTACTTC. It is translated as CASSPYDQGAKNIQYF. The whole variable domain, remainder taken from reference TRBV18 and TRBJ2-4, is NAGVMQNPRHLVRRRGQEARLRCSPMKGHSHVYWYRQLPEEGLKFMVYLQKENIIDESGMPKERFSAEFPKEGPSILRIQQVVRGDSAAYFCASSPYDQGAKNIQYFGAGTRLSVL.

The table lists this clone with a count of one. The chain couples TRBV19 to TRBJ2-1; D is perhaps TRBD1 (6 bases). Germline V gene lookup returns CDR1 LNHDA and CDR2 SQIVND (reference sequence). This CDR3 is built from 16 residues. V was pared by 3 bases and J by 4 bases, with 16 bases between. This CDR3 reads CASSMDGAGVYNEQFF. The CDR3 DNA reads TGTGCCAGTAGTATGGATGGGGCAGGGGTTTACAATGAGCAGTTCTTC. The variable domain in full, completed from reference TRBV19 and TRBJ2-1, reads DGGITQSPKYLFRKEGQNVTLSCEQNLNHDAMYWYRQDPGQGLRLIYYSQIVNDFQKGDIAEGYSVSREKKESFPLTVTSAQKNPTAFYLCASSMDGAGVYNEQFFGPGTRLTVL.

The chain uses TRBV4-3 and TRBJ2-1, with 9 bases lining up with TRBD2. The CDR3 has 13 residues. Germline assignment: CDR1 LGHNA and CDR2 YSLEER. Trimming at V came to 11 bases and at J to 0 bases, leaving 2 bases not matched to a gene. For the CDR3, the DNA is TGCGCCGCGGGGGGGAGCTCCTACAATGAGCAGTTCTTC. Protein sequence: CAAGGSSYNEQFF.

The chain has TRBV5-1 and TRBJ1-1; D is undetermined. The germline V gene encodes CDR1 SGHRS and CDR2 YFSETQ. This CDR3 region has 13 residues. V was pared by 0 bases and J by 6 bases, with 9 bases between. The chain's CDR3 is CASSLVSTAEAFF. The CDR3 DNA sequence: TGCGCCAGCAGCTTGGTCAGTACCGCTGAAGCTTTCTTT.

CDR3 region: CASSDHLRSGANVLTF. The CDR3 region has the DNA TGTGCCAGCAGTGACCACCTCCGCTCTGGGGCCAACGTCCTGACTTTC. The chain recombines TRBV6-4 with TRBJ2-6; D ambiguous. This CDR3 contains 16 residues. Deletions cut 2 bases from V and 0 bases from J, with 8 bases between. Germline V gene lookup returns CDR1 MRHNA and CDR2 SNTAGT.

As DNA, the CDR3 is TGTGCCAGCAGCGGGGAGGGGGCCAGCTCTGGGGCCAACGTCCTGACTTTC. This encodes CASSGEGASSGANVLTF. The gene calls are TRBV9 and TRBJ2-6; either TRBD1 or TRBD2 may supply D (7 bases each). The V end was cut by 3 bases, the J end by 0 bases, with 13 bases between. This CDR3 contains 17 residues. Germline lookup yields CDR1 SGDLS and CDR2 YYNGEE.

CDR3 region: CASGIGGSQETQYF. The CDR3 nucleotides are TGTGCCAGCGGAATTGGCGGTTCTCAAGAGACCCAGTACTTC. J is TRBJ2-5 and V is TRBV25-1; D remains ambiguous. The CDR3 covers 14 residues. Germline V lookup: CDR1 MGHDK, CDR2 SYGVNS. Trimming pared 8 bases from V and 2 bases from J, leaving 15 bases between.

The chain is built from TRBV28 and TRBJ1-4, with 8 bases identical to TRBD1. V dropped 2 bases and J dropped 8; count of bases not matched to a gene: 4. Germline V gene sequence: CDR1 MDHEN, CDR2 SYDVKM. The CDR3 sequence is 14 residues long. CDR3 protein: CASSLGQGAEKLFF. The CDR3 DNA is TGTGCCAGCAGTTTAGGGCAGGGGGCGGAAAAACTGTTTTTT.

This chain uses TRBV6-2 or TRBV6-3 with TRBJ1-2; D gene unclear. V was cut by 0 bases and J by 7 bases, with 12 bases left in between. This CDR3 has 14 residues. CDR1 and CDR2 from the germline V gene are MNHEY and SVGEGT. CDR3 sequence: CASSYSKGFFGYTF. CDR3 sequence (DNA): TGTGCCAGCAGTTACTCGAAAGGGTTTTTTGGCTACACCTTC.

The chain uses TRBV6-5 and TRBJ2-7; 9 bases agree with TRBD1. Trimming removed 5 bases from V and 6 bases from J; junction bases left unmatched: 5. The CDR3 totals 13 residues. Germline loops: CDR1 MNHEY, CDR2 SVGAGI. In DNA form, the CDR3 reads TGTGCCAGCAGTATGGGACAGGGTCGCGAGCAGTACGTC. Amino acid sequence: CASSMGQGREQYV.

The chain combines TRBV9 with TRBJ2-1; D is undetermined. V lost 3 bases and J 10 bases, leaving 8 bases between the germline ends. This CDR3 is built from 11 residues. Germline V CDR1 and CDR2: SGDLS, YYNGEE. The CDR3 DNA sequence: TGTGCCAGCAGCGGGGTTCAGGAGCAGTTCTTC. Encoded protein: CASSGVQEQFF.

Here the CDR3 DNA reads TGTGCCAGCAGTTTAGGCAGGGATCGCTCCTACAATGAGCAGTTCTTC. Amino acid sequence: CASSLGRDRSYNEQFF. This chain uses TRBV28 with TRBJ2-1; D possibly corresponds to TRBD1 (5 bases). V lost 2 bases and J 0 bases, leaving 11 bases between the germline ends. Germline V gene data show CDR1 as MDHEN and CDR2 as SYDVKM. This CDR3 is built from 16 residues.

The rearrangement joins TRBV5-1 to TRBJ2-2; D perhaps matches TRBD2 (6 bases). Deletions cut 0 bases from V and 5 bases from J, with 11 bases between. Germline V gene data show CDR1 as SGHRS and CDR2 as YFSETQ. The CDR3 contains 15 residues. The CDR3 sequence is CASSLVAGRTGELFF. The DNA of the CDR3 is TGCGCCAGCAGCTTGGTTGCAGGGAGGACCGGGGAGCTGTTTTTT.

The chain joins TRBV5-4 to TRBJ2-5, with TRBD2 as a possible D gene (5 bases). This CDR3 region has 14 residues. Trimming stripped 0 bases from V and 2 bases from J, with 8 bases between. The germline gives CDR1 SGHNT, CDR2 YYREEE (reference sequence). The CDR3 loop reads CASSLESGQETQYF. Written as DNA, the CDR3 is TGTGCCAGCAGCTTGGAGAGCGGTCAAGAGACCCAGTACTTC.

The gene calls are TRBV18 and TRBJ2-5; D remains unclear. The CDR3 runs 12 residues. V shed 5 bases and J shed 2 bases, with 6 bases lying between them. Germline V gene sequence: CDR1 KGHSH, CDR2 LQKENI. CDR3 in amino acids: CASSGDQETQYF. For the CDR3, the DNA is TGTGCCAGCTCAGGGGATCAAGAGACCCAGTACTTC.

This sequence joins TRBV20-1 and TRBJ2-5, with D unclear. V was shortened by 3 bases and J by 1 base, with 3 bases between the two germline ends. Germline V gene sequence: CDR1 DFQATT, CDR2 SNEGSKA (reference sequence). The CDR3 runs to 11 residues. In nucleotides, the CDR3 is TGCAGTGCTAGGCTCCAAGAGACCCAGTACTTC. The encoded protein is CSARLQETQYF.

The CDR3 reads CAWSVGQGVYGYTF. CDR3 DNA sequence: TGTGCCTGGAGTGTCGGACAGGGTGTCTATGGCTACACCTTC. This sequence joins TRBV30 and TRBJ1-2, with 8 bases aligning to TRBD1. Per the germline V gene, CDR1 is GTSNPN and CDR2 is SVGIG (reference sequence). Trimming cost V 0 bases and J 4 bases; bases outside gene matches: 4. This CDR3 has 14 residues.

V is TRBV7-9 and J is TRBJ2-1; D remains unclear. CDR1 is SEHNR, CDR2 FQNEAQ, per germline (reference sequence). Trimming removed 2 bases at V and 0 bases at J, with 11 bases between. The length of the CDR3 is 16 residues. CDR3 in amino acids: CASSLMVGNSYNEQFF. The CDR3 DNA reads as TGTGCCAGCAGCTTAATGGTGGGCAACTCCTACAATGAGCAGTTCTTC.

This clone was recorded once. V gene TRBV19 combines with J gene TRBJ1-3; D call uncertain. CDR1 and CDR2 from the germline V gene are LNHDA and SQIVND (reference sequence). V was clipped by 3 bases and J by 3 bases, with 15 bases between them. This CDR3 has 16 residues. The CDR3 here is CASSMNGNSDGNTIYF. The CDR3 DNA reads TGTGCCAGTAGTATGAACGGAAACTCGGATGGAAACACCATATATTTT.